The next 32 T cell receptor beta chains were all read from a single sample in a study of beta chain features in type 1 diabetes. Every isolated RNA sample was fully reverse transcribed, so sequencing captured expressed TCRB transcripts. The assay was immunoSEQ multiplex PCR, and TCRdb's table has in-frame clones only and misses some. Of under 850,000 clones detected, 13% appear once; the ten largest clones hold about 0.02%. Study-level findings and limits: Significant though moderate, a shortening of TCRB CDR3s appeared in all four CD4+ subsets of Type 1 diabetes patients.

Their target antigens are unknown. The specimen sequenced was naive CD4+ T cells from blood. These receptors originate from a man aged 18 to 30 with type 1 diabetes.

The table lists this clone with a few counts. A read error may account for a junction end that differs from germline. The rearrangement links TRBV11-2 to TRBJ1-1, with D hard to call. The CDR3 runs to 11 residues. CDR1 and CDR2 (germline): SGHAT, FQNNGV. The CDR3 coding sequence is TGTGCCAGCAGCCCCGCCCCCGGGGTCCAATTT. Amino acid sequence: CASSPAPGVQF.

This clone has only a few counts. For the CDR3, the DNA is TGCAGCGTTGAAGATGACAGCTCGGGAACTGAAGCTTTCTTT. Translating gives CSVEDDSSGTEAFF. This chain connects TRBV29-1 to TRBJ1-1, with a weak D call TRBD1 (5 bases). The CDR3 has 14 residues. The V end was cut by 0 bases, the J end by 5 bases, with 13 bases between. Germline values: CDR1 SQVTM, CDR2 ANQGSEA.

A few counts support this clone. The CDR3 loop reads CASSQAGEHIQYF. CDR3 coding DNA: TGTGCCAGCAGCCAGGCGGGGGAGCACATTCAGTACTTC. This rearrangement joins TRBV7-6 to TRBJ2-4, with TRBD2 matching 7 bases. After removal of 5 bases from V and 8 bases from J, the junction contained 6 bases not matched to a gene. The CDR3 runs 13 residues. Germline values: CDR1 SGHVS, CDR2 FNYEAQ.

This chain links TRBV30 with TRBJ1-1; TRBD1 is a possible D gene (5 bases). Between the trimmed V and J ends, which lost 6 bases and 4 bases, there was a span of 18 bases. CDR3 length: 14 residues. Germline V gene data show CDR1 as GTSNPN and CDR2 as SVGIG (reference sequence). CDR3 nucleotide sequence: TGTGCCTGCGAGCAGGGAACGAGTCGCACTGAAGCTTTCTTT. Its translation: CACEQGTSRTEAFF.

This clone showed up just a few times. This rearrangement joins TRBV28 to TRBJ1-1; possible D gene TRBD1, 6 bases. CDR3 length: 13 residues. The V end was cut by 7 bases, the J end by 0 bases, with 9 bases between. The V gene's germline CDR1 is MDHEN and CDR2 SYDVKM. The CDR3 coding sequence is TGTGCCAGCACTGGACAGATGAACACTGAAGCTTTCTTT. It yields the protein CASTGQMNTEAFF.

The genes are TRBV7-2 and TRBJ2-6; D not resolved. V was trimmed by 4 bases and J by 5 bases, leaving 12 bases between them. Germline V gives CDR1 SGHTA, CDR2 FQGNSA. This CDR3 has 15 residues. The CDR3 here is CASSSSMVRANVLTF. CDR3 DNA sequence: TGTGCCAGCAGCTCCTCTATGGTTCGGGCCAACGTCCTGACTTTC.

The sample holds a few counts of this clone. This sequence joins TRBV5-1 and TRBJ2-3; D is perhaps TRBD1 or TRBD2 (6 bases each). Germline assignment: CDR1 SGHRS and CDR2 YFSETQ. This CDR3 has 13 residues. V lost 7 bases, J lost 4 bases, and 13 bases lay in between. The CDR3, as DNA: TGCGCCAGCGCCCTGGAGGGGGCAGATACGCAGTATTTT. Translating gives CASALEGADTQYF.

In the case of this clone: The same CDR3 also results from other DNA sequences found in this sample. V and J are TRBV5-1 and TRBJ2-3; no firm D call. This CDR3 has 13 amino acids. Germline V gene sequence: CDR1 SGHRS, CDR2 YFSETQ. The V and J ends lost 0 bases and 2 bases respectively, with 4 bases between them. Here the CDR3 DNA reads TGCGCCAGCAGCTTGGAAGTCACAGATACGCAGTATTTT. Amino acids: CASSLEVTDTQYF.

About this clone: The same CDR3 also results from other DNA sequences found in this sample. The chain has TRBV2 and TRBJ2-5; tentative D call: TRBD1 (6 bases). The CDR3 sequence is 13 residues long. Looked up from germline, CDR1 is SNHLY and CDR2 is FYNNEI. Trimming left V 4 bases short and J 5 bases short, with 11 bases between. This CDR3 reads CASSGGQGETQYF. The CDR3 DNA follows: TGTGCCAGCAGTGGGGGTCAGGGGGAGACCCAGTACTTC.

This chain links TRBV7-7 with TRBJ2-1; tentative D call: TRBD2 (7 bases). The germline CDR1 and CDR2 sequences are SSHAT and FNYEAQ (reference sequence). The CDR3 covers 16 residues. CDR3 loop: CASAKGGGGPLDEQFF. CDR3 nucleotide sequence: TGTGCTAGCGCAAAGGGAGGGGGGGGACCCTTGGATGAGCAGTTCTTC.

The V call is TRBV28, the J call TRBJ2-7; no firm D call. This CDR3 contains 16 residues. In germline, CDR1 is MDHEN, CDR2 SYDVKM. V gave up 4 bases and J gave up 3 bases, with 19 bases separating them. The CDR3 protein is CASSSFSRSLGYEQYF. CDR3 bases: TGTGCCAGCAGTTCCTTCAGTAGGTCCCTTGGCTACGAGCAGTACTTC.

The chain employs TRBV7-9 and TRBJ1-1; TRBD1 might be the D (6 bases). Between the trimmed V and J ends, which lost 5 bases and 1 base, there was a span of 17 bases. The CDR3 is 16 residues long. From germline, CDR1 is SEHNR and CDR2 FQNEAQ (reference sequence). CDR3 residues: CASSPRQGRGNTEAFF. DNA for the CDR3: TGTGCCAGCAGCCCCCGGCAGGGGAGAGGGAACACTGAAGCTTTCTTT.

The chain joins TRBV18 to TRBJ1-1, with TRBD1 matching 8 bases. Germline-derived CDR1 and CDR2 are KGHSH and LQKENI. The CDR3 totals 13 residues. J gave up 6 bases and V 1 base, and 1 base lay outside the gene matches. The CDR3 region has the DNA TGTGCCAGCTCACCACAGGACAGGGCTGAAGCTTTCTTT. Translating it yields CASSPQDRAEAFF.

This clone turned up a few times. The chain recombines TRBV5-1 with TRBJ2-3; TRBD2 aligns across 9 bases. Per germline, CDR1 SGHRS and CDR2 YFSETQ. With V trimmed by 7 bases and J by 5 bases, 8 bases remained unmatched. CDR3 size: 14 residues. Here the CDR3 reads CASGGGGAGDTQYF. The CDR3 bases are TGCGCCAGCGGAGGCGGGGGGGCCGGAGATACGCAGTATTTT.

A few counts support this clone. The chain combines TRBV15 with TRBJ2-5; D uncertain. Trimming stripped 3 bases from V and 0 bases from J, with 11 bases between. Germline V gene sequence: CDR1 LNHNV, CDR2 YYDKDF (reference sequence). The CDR3 length is 15 residues. CDR3 loop: CATSSRTEYQETQYF. In DNA, the CDR3 is TGTGCCACCAGCAGCAGAACAGAGTACCAAGAGACCCAGTACTTC.

This clone was seen a handful of times. J is TRBJ1-3 and V is TRBV29-1; D uncertain. The V gene lost 3 bases and the J gene lost 1 base, with 13 bases spanning the gap. Germline CDR1 is SQVTM and CDR2 is ANQGSEA. The CDR3 consists of 15 residues. The CDR3 DNA sequence: TGCAGCGTTGACGCCTCCGTAAAGTCTGGAAACACCATATATTTT. This gives the protein CSVDASVKSGNTIYF.

The chain is built from TRBV7-9 and TRBJ2-3; weak D call: TRBD1 (5 bases). The CDR3 has 14 amino acids. Trimming took 6 bases from V and 0 from J, leaving 10 bases between them. Looked up from germline, CDR1 is SEHNR and CDR2 is FQNEAQ (reference sequence). The CDR3 DNA reads as TGTGCCAGCAGTCGGGCAGGGAGCACAGATACGCAGTATTTT. Protein product: CASSRAGSTDTQYF.

This clone was counted only a few times. The V and J genes are TRBV30 and TRBJ1-1; D not certain. CDR1 is GTSNPN, CDR2 SVGIG, per germline (reference sequence). V shed 5 bases and J shed 11 bases, with 27 bases lying between them. CDR3 length: 15 residues. The CDR3 protein is CAWSHPGEFPLKAFF. The CDR3 DNA sequence: TGTGCCTGGTCCCACCCGGGCGAGTTCCCATTGAAGGCTTTCTTT.

The chain joins TRBV14 to TRBJ1-4, with D unclear. Germline CDR1 SGHDN, CDR2 FVKESK. V dropped 0 bases and J dropped 4 bases, with 9 bases sitting between them. CDR3 length: 15 residues. CDR3 nucleotides: TGTGCCAGCAGCCAAGACGCTCGAATTAATGAAAAACTGTTTTTT. This codes for CASSQDARINEKLFF.

This clone was recorded a few times. The V gene is TRBV7-2, the J gene TRBJ2-5, with 8 bases identical to TRBD1. Losses at the gene ends were 5 bases for V and 5 bases for J; bases not matched to a gene: 7. This CDR3 contains 14 residues. CDR1 is SGHTA and CDR2 is FQGNSA in the germline V gene. Here the CDR3 reads CASSPRQGRETQYF. The CDR3 region has the DNA TGTGCCAGCAGCCCCCGACAGGGGCGGGAGACCCAGTACTTC.

The genes are TRBV28 and TRBJ1-2; maybe TRBD1 (5 bases). This CDR3 region has 13 residues. The germline gives CDR1 MDHEN, CDR2 SYDVKM. V was clipped by 3 bases and J by 4 bases, with 9 bases between them. CDR3 sequence: CASSLSGTYGYTF. The CDR3, as DNA: TGTGCCAGCAGTTTGTCAGGGACCTATGGCTACACCTTC.

This clone showed up just a few times. V usage is TRBV7-8 and J usage is TRBJ2-3, with 11 nucleotides matching TRBD2. V lost 3 bases to trimming and J lost 2 bases; unmatched junction nucleotides: 7. Germline CDR1 and CDR2: SGHVS and FQNEAQ. The CDR3 has 17 amino acids. CDR3 protein: CASSLGKTSGDTDTQYF. CDR3 nucleotide sequence: TGTGCCAGCAGCTTGGGAAAGACTAGCGGGGACACAGATACGCAGTATTTT. Variable domain in full (rest from reference TRBV7-8 and TRBJ2-3): GAGVSQSPRYKVAKRGQDVALRCDPISGHVSLFWYQQALGQGPEFLTYFQNEAQLDKSGLPSDRFFAERPEGSVSTLKIQRTQQEDSAVYLCASSLGKTSGDTDTQYFGPGTRLTVL.

This clone was counted a few times. This chain connects TRBV30 to TRBJ1-2, with a possible D match to TRBD1 (6 bases). Trimming shortened V by 3 bases and J by 11 bases, and 16 bases separated the two germline ends. This CDR3 comprises 12 residues. Germline V gene data show CDR1 as GTSNPN and CDR2 as SVGIG (reference sequence). The CDR3 DNA reads TGTGCCTGGAGCGCTACCGGGGGCGCATACACCTTC. This codes for CAWSATGGAYTF.

The chain couples TRBV4-1 to TRBJ2-2; TRBD1 might be the D (6 bases). V lost 1 base and J 2 bases, leaving 14 bases between the germline ends. There are 17 residues in the CDR3. Germline V lookup: CDR1 MGHRA, CDR2 YSYEKL. The CDR3 coding sequence is TGCGCCAGCAGCCAAGGGCGCCGGACAGCAAACACCGGGGAGCTGTTTTTT. This encodes CASSQGRRTANTGELFF.

J is TRBJ1-5 and V is TRBV25-1; the D gene is possibly TRBD1 (6 bases). V shed 3 bases and J shed 2 bases, with 8 bases lying between them. The CDR3 sequence is 14 residues long. Germline lookup yields CDR1 MGHDK and CDR2 SYGVNS. CDR3 DNA sequence: TGTGCCAGCAGTGACTCAGGGGGCAATCAGCCCCAGCATTTT. As protein: CASSDSGGNQPQHF. The full variable domain, rest sourced from reference TRBV25-1 and TRBJ1-5, is EADIYQTPRYLVIGTGKKITLECSQTMGHDKMYWYQQDPGMELHLIHYSYGVNSTEKGDLSSESTVSRIRTEHFPLTLESARPSHTSQYLCASSDSGGNQPQHFGDGTRLSIL.

This clone showed up just a few times. The V gene is TRBV4-2, the J gene TRBJ2-1, with D perhaps matching TRBD1 or TRBD2 (6 bases each). Deletions cut 0 bases from V and 5 bases from J, with 11 bases between. This CDR3 has 15 amino acids. CDR1 LGHNA and CDR2 YNFKEQ come from the germline V gene. This CDR3 is CASSQEGGGDNEQFF. The CDR3 nucleotides are TGTGCCAGCAGCCAAGAAGGGGGAGGTGACAATGAGCAGTTCTTC.

The chain combines TRBV7-2 with TRBJ2-1; 10 positions agree with TRBD2. The junction had 9 bases not matched to a gene; V was cut back by 4 bases and J by 6 bases. The germline CDR1 and CDR2 sequences are SGHTA and FQGNSA. This CDR3 region has 16 residues. This chain's CDR3 is CASSSLGAGGLNEQFF. CDR3 DNA sequence: TGTGCCAGCAGCTCCCTAGGAGCGGGGGGGCTCAATGAGCAGTTCTTC.

This clone appeared a few times. The CDR3 loop is CASRPGGAGTDTQYF. The DNA of the CDR3 is TGTGCCAGCAGGCCCGGGGGGGCGGGCACAGATACGCAGTATTTT. The rearrangement links TRBV28 to TRBJ2-3, with 8 bases lining up with TRBD2. The V segment lost 6 bases and the J segment 1 base; nucleotides outside the gene matches: 6. The length of the CDR3 is 15 residues. Germline CDR1 MDHEN, CDR2 SYDVKM.

There are a few counts of this clone. The gene calls are TRBV5-1 and TRBJ2-3; D is unclear. The CDR3 has 14 amino acids. Trimming stripped 5 bases from V and 14 bases from J, with 24 bases between. Germline CDR1 SGHRS, CDR2 YFSETQ. CDR3 region: CASSGRVNGPPPYF. The CDR3 nucleotides read TGCGCCAGCAGTGGTCGGGTAAACGGGCCCCCCCCGTATTTT.

This clone was detected only a few times. The genes are TRBV5-1 and TRBJ2-1; the match to TRBD2 covers 10 bases. Trimming cost V 3 bases and J 7 bases; bases outside gene matches: 10. The CDR3 is 16 residues long. Germline assignment: CDR1 SGHRS and CDR2 YFSETQ. CDR3 coding DNA: TGCGCCAGCAGCTGGACTAGCGGTGCGGGGTTGAATGAGCAGTTCTTC. Protein product: CASSWTSGAGLNEQFF.

This clone was found a few times. V gene TRBV7-2 combines with J gene TRBJ1-2; no reliable D call. This CDR3 has 14 amino acids. The ends were cut back, 8 bases at V and 6 bases at J, with 19 bases in the middle. The germline V gene has CDR1 SGHTA and CDR2 FQGNSA. The CDR3 sequence: CASQLLGNPHGYTF. The CDR3 DNA reads as TGTGCCAGCCAGCTGTTGGGGAATCCCCATGGCTACACCTTC.

The chain is built from TRBV7-8 and TRBJ2-7; 8 nucleotides match TRBD1. The germline V gene has CDR1 SGHVS and CDR2 FQNEAQ. The CDR3 is 15 amino acids. After removal of 5 bases from V and 3 bases from J, the junction contained 9 bases not matched to a gene. CDR3 protein: CASSQGQGTGYEQYF. CDR3 DNA: TGTGCCAGCAGCCAAGGACAGGGAACAGGCTACGAGCAGTACTTC.